Listed below are T cell receptor beta chains from one sample, sequenced in a study of CD8+CD57+ T cells in acquired aplastic anemia. TCRdb used MiXCR to reprocess the reads, holding one entry per CDR3 protein. This table holds 150,000 to 200,000 distinct CDR3 sequences, 64% found once. The sample consisted of sorted CD4+, CD8+, or CD8+CD57+ T cells (not recorded which) from PBMCs. The receptor source for this set is a human donor with severe aplastic anemia or a healthy control (not recorded which). Both conserved end residues are part of each CDR3. D genes are given only for firm matches. Size is omitted from some rows. Given values are once, few, many or a class for expanded clones.

clone_size j_call v_call d_call cdr3_nt cdr3_aa
- TRBJ2-1 TRBV7-2 TRBD1 TGTGTCAGCAGCACCCGGACAGGAGGTTATGAGCAGTTCTTC CVSSTRTGGYEQFF
few TRBJ2-2 TRBV7-9 - TGTGCCAGCAGCTTAGACGGGGGGGAGCTGTTTTTT CASSLDGGELFF
- TRBJ1-2 TRBV10-2 - TGCGCCAGCAGTGTCGGGGATGGCTACACCTTC CASSVGDGYTF
- TRBJ2-3 TRBV12-3/TRBV12-4 - TGTGCCAGCAGTTTACAGGGATCCACAGATACGCAGTATTTT CASSLQGSTDTQYF
- TRBJ1-5 TRBV7-2 - TGTGCCAGCAGCTTAGGGGCTTCAGGGTGGGAGCAACCCCAGCATTTT CASSLGASGWEQPQHF
- TRBJ2-1 TRBV9 TRBD2 TGTGCCAGCAGCGCAGCGGGACTAACCTACAATGAGCAGTTCTTC CASSAAGLTYNEQFF
- TRBJ2-5 TRBV29-1 - TGCAGCGTTGAAGAGCTGGGGGAGACCCAGTACTTC CSVEELGETQYF
- TRBJ2-2 TRBV7-9 TRBD1 TGTGCCAGCACTGGACAGGGGGCGCTTAACACCGGGGAGCTGTTTTTT CASTGQGALNTGELFF
- TRBJ2-1 TRBV7-8 TRBD1 TGTGCCAGCAGCAAAGTACAGGGGGGAGGCTTAGGGGGTGAGCAGTTCTTC CASSKVQGGGLGGEQFF
many TRBJ1-1 TRBV6-1 - TGTGCCAGCAGGTTAGTCAAAGGGGAGGGGATGAACACTGAAGCTTTCTTT CASRLVKGEGMNTEAFF
- TRBJ2-7 TRBV6-1 - TGTGCCAGTTGGTCTCCCCCTAACTCCTACGAGCAGTACTTC CASWSPPNSYEQYF
- TRBJ1-2 TRBV20-1 - TGCAGTGACCGGACAGCTAACTATGGCTACACCTTC CSDRTANYGYTF
- TRBJ2-1 TRBV24-1 - TGTGCCACCAGTGCACAAAGGGGGGTCAACAATGAGCAGTTCTTC CATSAQRGVNNEQFF
- TRBJ2-2 TRBV24-1 - TGTGCCACCAGTGATCCAGGGACGGGAGCCGGGGAGCTGTTTTTT CATSDPGTGAGELFF
once TRBJ2-5 TRBV5-1 TRBD2 TGCGCCAGCAGGACTAGCGGGACTCAAGAGACCCAGTACTTC CASRTSGTQETQYF
many TRBJ1-1 TRBV10-3 TRBD1 TGTGCCATCAGTCCGGGACAGGGATCCACTGAAGCTTTCTTT CAISPGQGSTEAFF
- TRBJ2-6 TRBV2 - TGTGCCAGCTCTGGGGCCAACGTCCTGACTTTC CASSGANVLTF
- TRBJ2-7 TRBV20-1 - TGCAGTGCTTCAGACAGCCCTTCCGACGAGCAGTACTTC CSASDSPSDEQYF
- TRBJ2-7 TRBV10-1 - TGCGCCAGCATTCGGGAACACAACTACGAGCAGTACTTC CASIREHNYEQYF
- TRBJ1-1 TRBV20-1 - TGCAGTGCTAGAGTGGGCGGCACTGAAGCTTTCTTT CSARVGGTEAFF
- TRBJ1-4 TRBV10-3 TRBD1 TGTGCCATCCGGACAGGAGAGCACAATGAGCAGTTCGTAAGTGGAAAACTGTTTTTC CAIRTGEHNEQFVSGKLFF
- TRBJ2-1 TRBV7-2 TRBD2 TGTGCCAGCAGCGGGACTATGATCTCCTACAATGAGCAGTTCTTC CASSGTMISYNEQFF
- TRBJ1-4 TRBV12-3/TRBV12-4 - TGTGCCAGTGGGAGAGCAACTAATGAAAAACTGTTTTTT CASGRATNEKLFF
- TRBJ2-3 TRBV25-1 - TGTGCCAGCAGTGAATTAGGGGGGCTCGAAGATACGCAGTATTTT CASSELGGLEDTQYF
- TRBJ2-3 TRBV20-1 TRBD2 TGCAGTGCTAGAGATCCGGGACTAGCGGGAGTGGCAGATACGCAGTATTTT CSARDPGLAGVADTQYF
- TRBJ1-1 TRBV7-2 TRBD1 TGTGCCAGCAGCATTTCCAGGGGGGACACTGAAGCTTTCTTT CASSISRGDTEAFF
- TRBJ2-2 TRBV15 TRBD1 TGTGCCACCAGCAGAGGGGGGACAGGGAACACCGGGGAGCTGTTTTTT CATSRGGTGNTGELFF